This T cell receptor (beta chain) originates from a study of blood T cell repertoires in COVID-19. Across the whole study: In each case, the material was cDNA or gDNA derived from T cells, B-cell-depleted T cells, or PBMCs.

Original methodology: Reference gene primers were amplified, and this amplification served to estimate nucleated cell counts. TCRdb keeps only in-frame clones here, not all; method: immunoSEQ multiplex PCR. V and J calls and clone size follow that table, whereas D and trimming were derived from the DNA. The profile shows 200,000 to 250,000 clones, 75% to 90% of them singletons. V was pared by 6 bases and J by 5 bases, with 2 bases of the junction left unmatched. Germline loops: CDR1 ENHRY, CDR2 SYGVKD. The CDR3 loop spans 14 amino acids. One Seattle source followed patients from active infection through their disease course.

The sample consisted of peripheral blood. The source of this sequence is a man aged 25-45 years with COVID-19, enrolled during active disease. This rearrangement joins TRBV10-3 to TRBJ2-2; TRBD2 agrees at 11 bases. The CDR3 coding sequence is TGTGCCATCAGGCTAGCGGGGGGAACCGGGGAGCTGTTTTTT. This codes for CAIRLAGGTGELFF.